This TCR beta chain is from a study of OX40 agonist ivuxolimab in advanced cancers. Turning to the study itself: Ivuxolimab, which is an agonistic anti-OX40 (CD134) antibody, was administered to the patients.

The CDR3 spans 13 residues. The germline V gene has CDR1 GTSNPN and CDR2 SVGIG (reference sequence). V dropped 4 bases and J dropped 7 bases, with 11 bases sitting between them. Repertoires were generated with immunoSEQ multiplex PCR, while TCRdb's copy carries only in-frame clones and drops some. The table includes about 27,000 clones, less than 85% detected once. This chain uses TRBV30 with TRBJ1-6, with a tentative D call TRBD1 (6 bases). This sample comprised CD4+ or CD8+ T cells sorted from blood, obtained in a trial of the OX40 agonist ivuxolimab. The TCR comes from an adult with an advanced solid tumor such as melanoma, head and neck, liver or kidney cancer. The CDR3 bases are TGTGCCTGGAAGCTGGGGGCAAATTCACCCCTCCACTTT. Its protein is CAWKLGANSPLHF.